The TCR beta chain under discussion was sequenced for a study of vaccination effects on CD4 cells after COVID-19. Study-wide results and caveats: The authors studied few convalescent patients and collected no early post-infection timepoints.

Ahead of sequencing, the ViraFEST assay grew antigen-specific CD4+ T cells using viral peptide pools. Culture proceeded for roughly ten days, and CD4+ T cells were then isolated. This individual tested PCR-positive for SARS-CoV-2 infection between March and December 2020. Each participant was given two doses of one vaccine (BNT162b2 or mRNA-1273). Cultures got half-medium changes with IL-2 on days 3 and 7. Produced via immunoSEQ multiplex PCR; TCRdb's table is partial and in-frame only. The sample includes 15,000 to 20,000 clones, 76% seen only once; the top ten take about 20%. On this clone itself: Its target is unknown.

The CDR3 is 15 residues long. Germline trimming cut 4 bases from V and 5 bases from J; bases unmatched to any gene: 11. The germline CDR1 and CDR2 sequences are SGHDT and YYEEEE. Material: CD4+ T cells from PBMCs cultured with SARS-CoV-2 spike peptides, obtained after COVID-19 vaccination. The gene calls are TRBV5-6 and TRBJ2-5; 7 bases match TRBD2. The sequence was collected from a human donor who had a prior SARS-CoV-2 infection. DNA for the CDR3: TGTGCCAGCAGCCGTGTGGCGGGAGTCCTCGAGACCCAGTACTTC. This gives the protein CASSRVAGVLETQYF.